The clone carrying this TCR beta chain was seen a handful of times. The CDR3 loop spans 15 amino acids. V gave up 3 bases and J gave up 1 base, with 13 bases separating them. Germline assignment: CDR1 SGHRS and CDR2 YFSETQ. The record originates from a study of response to subunit inactivated influenza vaccine. TCRdb analysed the RT-PCR reads with MiXCR anew, one entry per CDR3 protein. The table records about 610,000 distinct CDR3 sequences, 11% to 15% of them present only once. Sequencing used PBMCs from blood, obtained 12 days after vaccination. The sequence came from a man over 45 who received an inactivated influenza vaccine. The chain links TRBV5-1 to TRBJ1-1, with D possibly being TRBD1 (5 bases). CDR3 sequence reads: CASSSGSRANTEAFF. The CDR3, as DNA: TGCGCCAGCAGCTCGGGCTCCAGGGCGAACACTGAAGCTTTCTTT. The complete variable domain, with remaining parts taken from reference TRBV5-1 and TRBJ1-1, reads KAGVTQTPRYLIKTRGQQVTLSCSPISGHRSVSWYQQTPGQGLQFLFEYFSETQRNKGNFPGRFSGRQFSNSRSEMNVSTLELGDSALYLCASSSGSRANTEAFFGQGTRLTVV.